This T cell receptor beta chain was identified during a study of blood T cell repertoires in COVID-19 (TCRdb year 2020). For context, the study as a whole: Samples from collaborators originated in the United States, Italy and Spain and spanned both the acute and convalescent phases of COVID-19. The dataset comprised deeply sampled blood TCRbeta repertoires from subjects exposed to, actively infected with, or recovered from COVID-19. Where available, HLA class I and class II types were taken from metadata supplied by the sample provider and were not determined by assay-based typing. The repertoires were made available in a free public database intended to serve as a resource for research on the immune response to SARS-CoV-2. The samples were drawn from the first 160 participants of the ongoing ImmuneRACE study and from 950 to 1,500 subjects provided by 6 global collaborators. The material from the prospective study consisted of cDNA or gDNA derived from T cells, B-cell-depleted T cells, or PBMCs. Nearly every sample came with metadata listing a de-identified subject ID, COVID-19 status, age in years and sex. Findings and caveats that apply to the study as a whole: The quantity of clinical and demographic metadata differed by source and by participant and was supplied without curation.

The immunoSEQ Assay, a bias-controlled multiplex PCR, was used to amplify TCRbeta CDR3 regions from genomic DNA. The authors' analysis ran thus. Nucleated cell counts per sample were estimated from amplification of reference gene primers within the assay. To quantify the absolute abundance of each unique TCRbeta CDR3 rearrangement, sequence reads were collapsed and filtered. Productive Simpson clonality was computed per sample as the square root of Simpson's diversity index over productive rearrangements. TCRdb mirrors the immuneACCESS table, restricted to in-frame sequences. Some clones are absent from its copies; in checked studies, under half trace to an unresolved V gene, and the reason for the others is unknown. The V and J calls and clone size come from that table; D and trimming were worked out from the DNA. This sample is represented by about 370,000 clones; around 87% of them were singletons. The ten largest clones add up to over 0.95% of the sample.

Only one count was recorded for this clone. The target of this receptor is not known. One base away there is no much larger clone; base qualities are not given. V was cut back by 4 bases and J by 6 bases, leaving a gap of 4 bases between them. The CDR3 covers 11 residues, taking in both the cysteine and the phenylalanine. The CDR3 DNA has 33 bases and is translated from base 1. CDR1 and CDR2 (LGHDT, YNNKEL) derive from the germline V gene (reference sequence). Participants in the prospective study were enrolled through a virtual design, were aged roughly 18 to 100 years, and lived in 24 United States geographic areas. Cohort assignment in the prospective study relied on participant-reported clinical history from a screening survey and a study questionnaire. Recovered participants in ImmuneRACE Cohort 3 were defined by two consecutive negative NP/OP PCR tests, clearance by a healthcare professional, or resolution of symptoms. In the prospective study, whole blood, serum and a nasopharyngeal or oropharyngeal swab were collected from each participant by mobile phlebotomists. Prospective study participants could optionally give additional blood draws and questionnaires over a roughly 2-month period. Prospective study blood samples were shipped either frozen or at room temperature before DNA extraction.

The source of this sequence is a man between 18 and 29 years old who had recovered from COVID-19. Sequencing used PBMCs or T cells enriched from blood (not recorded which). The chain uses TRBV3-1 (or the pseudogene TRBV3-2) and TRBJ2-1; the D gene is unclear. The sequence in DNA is TGTGCCAGCAGCCCCGGCAATGAGCAGTTCTTC. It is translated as CASSPGNEQFF.